The next 16 T cell receptor beta chains were all read from a single sample in a study of cytomegalovirus exposure and HLA in healthy donors. The primer mix had 60 Vbeta and 13 Jbeta primers. Measured with immunoSEQ multiplex PCR; TCRdb has only the in-frame clones, and not every one. The sample has 150,000 or so clones, roughly 87% seen once. The sequencing input was PBMCs. All receptors come from a man between 25 and 39 years old in good health and CMV-seropositive.

The rearrangement joins TRBV6-4 to TRBJ2-3; D call uncertain. The CDR3 covers 15 residues. V was cut by 2 bases and J by 0 bases, with 9 bases left in between. Germline CDR1 MRHNA, CDR2 SNTAGT. The CDR3 loop reads CASSDNRGSTDTQYF. The DNA for the CDR3 is TGTGCCAGCAGTGACAACCGAGGAAGCACAGATACGCAGTATTTT.

This sequence joins TRBV7-9 and TRBJ2-1, with 11 nucleotides matching TRBD2. Germline values: CDR1 SEHNR, CDR2 FQNEAQ (reference sequence). The V gene end was trimmed by 2 bases and the J gene end by 10 bases; junction bases not matched to a gene: 7. This CDR3 has 15 amino acids. CDR3 amino acids: CASSLLAGGREEQFF. CDR3 in DNA: TGTGCCAGCAGCTTACTAGCGGGAGGCAGGGAGGAGCAGTTCTTC.

The chain recombines TRBV6-5 with TRBJ2-7; perhaps TRBD2 as D (6 bases). The germline V and J ends were trimmed by 6 bases and 3 bases, with 18 bases remaining between them. Germline assignment: CDR1 MNHEY and CDR2 SVGAGI. The CDR3 is 15 residues long. This chain's CDR3 is CASSSPRGRHYEQYF. CDR3 nucleotide sequence: TGTGCCAGCAGCTCACCGCGGGGCAGGCACTACGAGCAGTACTTC.

V usage is TRBV5-1 and J usage is TRBJ2-2; TRBD2 aligns across 7 bases. Per the germline V gene, CDR1 is SGHRS and CDR2 is YFSETQ. J gave up 8 bases and V 1 base, and 5 bases lay outside the gene matches. The CDR3 has 14 residues. For the CDR3, the DNA is TGCGCCAGCAGCTTGTCACTAGCGTCGGGGGAGCTGTTTTTT. This encodes CASSLSLASGELFF.

The V gene is TRBV7-2, the J gene TRBJ1-5, with D possibly matching TRBD1 (5 bases). Trimming took off 5 bases at V and 2 bases at J, with 13 bases between the two ends. This CDR3 contains 15 residues. CDR1 and CDR2 from the germline V gene are SGHTA and FQGNSA. CDR3 sequence: CASSQQVVGNQPQHF. In DNA, the CDR3 is TGTGCCAGCAGCCAACAGGTGGTGGGCAATCAGCCCCAGCATTTT.

The genes are TRBV28 and TRBJ2-7; a weak D match, TRBD1 (5 bases). Trimming left V 6 bases short and J 5 bases short, with 11 bases between. The CDR3 has 12 residues. The V gene's germline CDR1 is MDHEN and CDR2 SYDVKM. The CDR3 is CASRRAGNEQYF. The CDR3 region has the DNA TGTGCCAGCAGACGCGCAGGGAACGAGCAGTACTTC.

This chain links TRBV28 with TRBJ1-5, with D possibly TRBD1 on 6 matching bases. The V gene's germline CDR1 is MDHEN and CDR2 SYDVKM. The CDR3 extends over 13 amino acids. With 9 bases removed from V and 7 bases from J, the gap between germline ends came to 16 bases. For the CDR3, the DNA is TGTGCCAGTAGGGGGGGCTTCGGGCAGCCCCAGCATTTT. Translated, it gives CASRGGFGQPQHF. The whole variable domain, remainder taken from reference TRBV28 and TRBJ1-5, is DVKVTQSSRYLVKRTGEKVFLECVQDMDHENMFWYRQDPGLGLRLIYFSYDVKMKEKGDIPEGYSVSREKKERFSLILESASTNQTSMYLCASRGGFGQPQHFGDGTRLSIL.

This clone was counted once. V and J are TRBV6-1 and TRBJ2-5, with TRBD1 identical over 7 bases. CDR3 length equals 15 residues. Germline trimming cut 7 bases from V and 2 bases from J; bases unmatched to any gene: 10. The germline V gene has CDR1 MNHNS and CDR2 SASEGT. CDR3 DNA sequence: TGTGCCAGCATATTTGGGGACAGAATTCAAGAGACCCAGTACTTC. Protein: CASIFGDRIQETQYF.

The gene calls are TRBV5-1 and TRBJ1-1; D is uncertain. The CDR3 totals 14 residues. V lost 0 bases, J lost 4 bases, and 10 bases lay in between. Germline-derived CDR1 and CDR2 are SGHRS and YFSETQ. This CDR3 is CASSLAELVTEAFF. CDR3 nucleotides: TGCGCCAGCAGCTTGGCCGAGTTGGTCACTGAAGCTTTCTTT.

The chain has TRBV7-9 and TRBJ2-6; 10 positions agree with TRBD1. V was pared by 4 bases and J by 2 bases, with 8 bases of the junction left unmatched. The CDR3 is made up of 18 amino acids. Germline V CDR1 and CDR2: SEHNR, FQNEAQ (reference sequence). The CDR3 reads CASSSTGGSPTGANVLTF. CDR3 DNA: TGTGCCAGCAGCTCGACAGGGGGCAGCCCTACTGGGGCCAACGTCCTGACTTTC.

The rearrangement uses TRBV18 and TRBJ1-1, with 7 bases aligning to TRBD1. The trim removed 1 base at V and 0 bases at J, leaving 8 bases unmatched. The V gene's germline CDR1 is KGHSH and CDR2 LQKENI. This CDR3 is 17 amino acids long. The CDR3 sequence: CASSPQSDRALNTEAFF. CDR3 nucleotides: TGTGCCAGCTCACCACAAAGTGACAGGGCTTTGAACACTGAAGCTTTCTTT.

J is TRBJ1-2 and V is TRBV5-4; 7 nucleotides align to TRBD1. Losses at the gene ends were 2 bases for V and 4 bases for J; bases not matched to a gene: 2. This CDR3 comprises 13 residues. In germline, CDR1 is SGHNT, CDR2 YYREEE (reference sequence). The CDR3 here is CASSFRDSYGYTF. CDR3 bases: TGTGCCAGCAGCTTCCGGGACAGCTATGGCTACACCTTC.

The chain carries TRBV2 and TRBJ1-3, with 10 bases that match TRBD1. Germline trimming cut 3 bases from V and 2 bases from J; bases unmatched to any gene: 4. Germline loops: CDR1 SNHLY, CDR2 FYNNEI. The CDR3 consists of 16 residues. In nucleotides, the CDR3 is TGTGCCAGCAGTGAGATTGGGACAGGGGCTGGAAACACCATATATTTT. This encodes CASSEIGTGAGNTIYF.

This chain joins TRBV5-6 and TRBJ2-3, with D perhaps TRBD2 (5 bases). CDR3 length equals 14 residues. Trimming cost V 4 bases and J 2 bases, with 11 bases left between them. The germline V gene has CDR1 SGHDT and CDR2 YYEEEE. For the CDR3, the DNA is TGTGCCAGCAGCGGAGGAGCTTACACAGATACGCAGTATTTT. Translated: CASSGGAYTDTQYF.

This chain connects TRBV19 to TRBJ1-6; TRBD1 aligns across 8 bases. This CDR3 comprises 13 residues. V shed 6 bases and J 7 bases; nucleotides not matched to a gene: 2. CDR1 LNHDA and CDR2 SQIVND come from the germline V gene (reference sequence). In DNA form, the CDR3 reads TGTGCCAGTAGCGGACAGGGAAATTCACCCCTCCACTTT. The encoded protein is CASSGQGNSPLHF.

V is TRBV28 and J is TRBJ2-3, with 7 nucleotides matching TRBD2. The CDR3 consists of 15 residues. Germline lookup yields CDR1 MDHEN and CDR2 SYDVKM. V dropped 6 bases and J dropped 0; count of bases not matched to a gene: 6. CDR3 in DNA: TGTGCCAGCAGCCAGAAGCGGGGCAGCACAGATACGCAGTATTTT. This codes for CASSQKRGSTDTQYF. The full variable domain, with the rest looked up from reference TRBV28 and TRBJ2-3, is DVKVTQSSRYLVKRTGEKVFLECVQDMDHENMFWYRQDPGLGLRLIYFSYDVKMKEKGDIPEGYSVSREKKERFSLILESASTNQTSMYLCASSQKRGSTDTQYFGPGTRLTVL.